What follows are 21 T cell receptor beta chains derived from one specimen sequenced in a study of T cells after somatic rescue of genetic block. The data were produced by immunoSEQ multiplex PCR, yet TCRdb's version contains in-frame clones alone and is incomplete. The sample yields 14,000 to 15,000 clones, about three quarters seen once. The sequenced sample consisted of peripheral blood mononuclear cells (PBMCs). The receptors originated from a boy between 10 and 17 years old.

The CDR3 DNA is TGTGCCAGCAGTCCGGGACAGGGGACCTACGAGCAGTACTTC. It translates to CASSPGQGTYEQYF. The V gene is TRBV6-5, the J gene TRBJ2-7; 10 bases match TRBD1. Looked up from germline, CDR1 is MNHEY and CDR2 is SVGAGI. J was trimmed by 2 bases and V by 5 bases; bases with no gene match: 3. The CDR3 extends over 14 amino acids.

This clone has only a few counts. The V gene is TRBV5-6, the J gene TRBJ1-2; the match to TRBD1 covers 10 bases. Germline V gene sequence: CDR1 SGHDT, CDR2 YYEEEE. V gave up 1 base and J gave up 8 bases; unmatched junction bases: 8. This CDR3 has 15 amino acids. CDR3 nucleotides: TGTGCCAGCAGCTTGCCCGGGACAGGGGCGCGCGGCTACACCTTC. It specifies CASSLPGTGARGYTF.

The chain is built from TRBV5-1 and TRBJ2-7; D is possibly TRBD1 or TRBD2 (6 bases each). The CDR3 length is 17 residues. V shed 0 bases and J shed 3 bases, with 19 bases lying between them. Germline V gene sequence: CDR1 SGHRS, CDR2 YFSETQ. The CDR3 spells CASSLGRGAPSGYEQYF. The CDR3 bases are TGCGCCAGCAGCTTGGGAAGGGGGGCTCCTTCGGGCTACGAGCAGTACTTC.

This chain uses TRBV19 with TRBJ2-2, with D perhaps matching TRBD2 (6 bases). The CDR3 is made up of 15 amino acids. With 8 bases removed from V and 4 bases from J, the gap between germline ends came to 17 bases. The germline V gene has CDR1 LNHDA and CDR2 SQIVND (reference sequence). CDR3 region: CASAHSGEVTGELFF. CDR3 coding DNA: TGTGCCAGTGCCCATTCGGGGGAAGTCACCGGGGAGCTGTTTTTT.

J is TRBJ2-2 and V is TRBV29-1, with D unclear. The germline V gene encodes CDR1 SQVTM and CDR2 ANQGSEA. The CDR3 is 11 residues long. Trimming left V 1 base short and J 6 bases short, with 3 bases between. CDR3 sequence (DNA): TGCAGCGTTGAAGGATCCGGGGAGCTGTTTTTT. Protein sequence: CSVEGSGELFF.

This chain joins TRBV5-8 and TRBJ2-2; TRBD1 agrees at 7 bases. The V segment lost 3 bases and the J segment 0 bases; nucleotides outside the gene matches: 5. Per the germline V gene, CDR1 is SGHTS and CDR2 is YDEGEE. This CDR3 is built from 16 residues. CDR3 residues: CASSWDSLSNTGELFF. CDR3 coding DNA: TGTGCCAGCAGCTGGGACAGCTTATCGAACACCGGGGAGCTGTTTTTT.

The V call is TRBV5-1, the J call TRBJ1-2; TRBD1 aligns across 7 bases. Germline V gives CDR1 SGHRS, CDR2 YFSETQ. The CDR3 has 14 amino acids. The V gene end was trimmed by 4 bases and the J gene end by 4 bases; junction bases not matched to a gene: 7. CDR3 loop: CASSDPDRPYGYTF. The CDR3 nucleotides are TGCGCCAGCAGCGATCCGGACAGGCCCTATGGCTACACCTTC.

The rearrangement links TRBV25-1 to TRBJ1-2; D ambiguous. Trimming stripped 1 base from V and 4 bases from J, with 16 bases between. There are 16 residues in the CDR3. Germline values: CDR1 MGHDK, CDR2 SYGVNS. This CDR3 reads CASSESGLLRSYGYTF. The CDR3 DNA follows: TGTGCCAGCAGTGAATCCGGACTCCTAAGAAGCTATGGCTACACCTTC.

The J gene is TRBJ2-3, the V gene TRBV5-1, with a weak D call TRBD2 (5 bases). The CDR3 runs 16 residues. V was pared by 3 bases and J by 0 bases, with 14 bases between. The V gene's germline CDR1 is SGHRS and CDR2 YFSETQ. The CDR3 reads CASSSWRAVSTDTQYF. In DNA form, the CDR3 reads TGCGCCAGCAGCTCCTGGAGAGCGGTGAGCACAGATACGCAGTATTTT. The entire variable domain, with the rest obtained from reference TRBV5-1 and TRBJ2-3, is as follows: KAGVTQTPRYLIKTRGQQVTLSCSPISGHRSVSWYQQTPGQGLQFLFEYFSETQRNKGNFPGRFSGRQFSNSRSEMNVSTLELGDSALYLCASSSWRAVSTDTQYFGPGTRLTVL.

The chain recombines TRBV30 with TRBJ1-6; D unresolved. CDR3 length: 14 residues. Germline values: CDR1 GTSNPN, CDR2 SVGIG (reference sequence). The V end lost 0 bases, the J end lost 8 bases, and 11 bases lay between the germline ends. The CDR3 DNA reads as TGTGCCTGGAGTGTAGCGCGGGCCCATTCACCCCTCCACTTT. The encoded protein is CAWSVARAHSPLHF. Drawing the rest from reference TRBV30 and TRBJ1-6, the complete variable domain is SQTIHQWPATLVQPVGSPLSLECTVEGTSNPNLYWYRQAAGRGLQLLFYSVGIGQISSEVPQNLSASRPQDRQFILSSKKLLLSDSGFYLCAWSVARAHSPLHFGNGTRLTVT.

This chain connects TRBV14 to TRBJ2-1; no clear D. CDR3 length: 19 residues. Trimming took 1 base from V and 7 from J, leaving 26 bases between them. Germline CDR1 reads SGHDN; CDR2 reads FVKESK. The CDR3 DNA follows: TGTGCCAGCAGCCAAGCTGGCAGGATTTGGCGTAATTACGGTAATGAGCAGTTCTTC. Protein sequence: CASSQAGRIWRNYGNEQFF.

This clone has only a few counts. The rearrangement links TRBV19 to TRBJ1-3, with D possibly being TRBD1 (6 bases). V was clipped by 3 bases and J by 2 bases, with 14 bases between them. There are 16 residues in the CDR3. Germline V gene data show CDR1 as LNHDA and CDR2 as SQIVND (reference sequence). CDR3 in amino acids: CASSITTGPAGNTIYF. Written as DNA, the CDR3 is TGTGCCAGTAGTATCACCACAGGGCCTGCTGGAAACACCATATATTTT.

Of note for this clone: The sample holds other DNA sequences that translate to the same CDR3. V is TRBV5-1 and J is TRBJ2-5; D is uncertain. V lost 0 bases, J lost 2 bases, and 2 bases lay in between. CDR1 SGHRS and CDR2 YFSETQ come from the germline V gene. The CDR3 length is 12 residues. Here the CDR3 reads CASSLGQETQYF. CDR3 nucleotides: TGCGCCAGCAGCTTGGGTCAAGAGACCCAGTACTTC.

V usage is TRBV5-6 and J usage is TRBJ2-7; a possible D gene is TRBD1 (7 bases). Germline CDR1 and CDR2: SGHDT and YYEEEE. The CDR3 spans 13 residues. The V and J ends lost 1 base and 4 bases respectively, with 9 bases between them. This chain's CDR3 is CASSLQGGYEQYF. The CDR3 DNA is TGTGCCAGCAGCTTGCAGGGGGGATACGAGCAGTACTTC. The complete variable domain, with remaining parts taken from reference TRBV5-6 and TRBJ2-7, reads DAGVTQSPTHLIKTRGQQVTLRCSPKSGHDTVSWYQQALGQGPQFIFQYYEEEERQRGNFPDRFSGHQFPNYSSELNVNALLLGDSALYLCASSLQGGYEQYFGPGTRLTVT.

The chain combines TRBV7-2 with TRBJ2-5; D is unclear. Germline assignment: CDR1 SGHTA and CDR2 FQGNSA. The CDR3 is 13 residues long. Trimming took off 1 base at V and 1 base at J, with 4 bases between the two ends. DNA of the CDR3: TGTGCCAGCAGCTTAGGCCCCCAAGAGACCCAGTACTTC. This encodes CASSLGPQETQYF.

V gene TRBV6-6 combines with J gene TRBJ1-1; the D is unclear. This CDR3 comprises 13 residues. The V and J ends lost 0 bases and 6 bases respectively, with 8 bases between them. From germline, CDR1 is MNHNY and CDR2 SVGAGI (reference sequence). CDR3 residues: CASSYSRRPEAFF. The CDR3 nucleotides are TGTGCCAGCAGTTACTCGCGCAGGCCTGAAGCTTTCTTT.

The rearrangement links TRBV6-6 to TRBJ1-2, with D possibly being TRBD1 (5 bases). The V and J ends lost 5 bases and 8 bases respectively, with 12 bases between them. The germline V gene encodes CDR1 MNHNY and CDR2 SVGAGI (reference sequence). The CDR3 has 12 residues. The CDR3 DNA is TGTGCCAGCAGTACCCGGACACGCGGCTACACCTTC. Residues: CASSTRTRGYTF.

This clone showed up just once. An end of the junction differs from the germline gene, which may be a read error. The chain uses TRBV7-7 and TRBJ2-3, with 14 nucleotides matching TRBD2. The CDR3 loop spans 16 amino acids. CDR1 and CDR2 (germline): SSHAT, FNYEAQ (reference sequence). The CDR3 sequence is CASSQGLAGVRDTQYF. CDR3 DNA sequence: TGTGCTAGCAGCCAGGGACTAGCGGGAGTAAGAGATACGCAGTATTTT.

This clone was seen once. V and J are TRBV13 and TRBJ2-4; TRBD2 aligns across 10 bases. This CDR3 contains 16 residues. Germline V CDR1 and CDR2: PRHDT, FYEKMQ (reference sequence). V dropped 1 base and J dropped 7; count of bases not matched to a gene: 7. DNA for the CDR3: TGTGCCAGCAGCTTAGTGGCTAGCGGGAGTTGGAACATTCAGTACTTC. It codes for CASSLVASGSWNIQYF.

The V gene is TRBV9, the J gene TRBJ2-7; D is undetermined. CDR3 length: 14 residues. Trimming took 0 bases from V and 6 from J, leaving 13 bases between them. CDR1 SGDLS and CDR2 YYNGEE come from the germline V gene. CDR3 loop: CASSVAPLLGEQYF. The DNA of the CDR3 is TGTGCCAGCAGCGTAGCACCATTGCTCGGCGAGCAGTACTTC.

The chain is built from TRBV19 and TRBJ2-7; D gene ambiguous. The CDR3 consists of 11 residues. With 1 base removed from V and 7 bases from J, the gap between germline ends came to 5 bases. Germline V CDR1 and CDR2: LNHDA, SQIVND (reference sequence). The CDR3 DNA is TGTGCCAGTAGTATAGCGGGTGAGCAGTACTTC. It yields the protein CASSIAGEQYF.